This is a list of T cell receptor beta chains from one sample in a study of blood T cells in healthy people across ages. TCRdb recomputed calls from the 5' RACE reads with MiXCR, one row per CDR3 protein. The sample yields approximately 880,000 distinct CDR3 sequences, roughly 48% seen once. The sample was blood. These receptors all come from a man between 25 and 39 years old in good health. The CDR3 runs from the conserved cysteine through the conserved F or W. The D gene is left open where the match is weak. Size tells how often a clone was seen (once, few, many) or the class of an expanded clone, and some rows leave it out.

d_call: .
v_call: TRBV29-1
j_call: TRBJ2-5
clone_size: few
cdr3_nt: TGCAGCGTTGAAGTCCCGTTGGGAGCCGAGACCCAGTACTTC
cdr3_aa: CSVEVPLGAETQYF

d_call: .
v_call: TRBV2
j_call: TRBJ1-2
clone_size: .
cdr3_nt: TGTGCCAGCAGTGTTCACCGCGGGGGGCCCACTCATGGCTACACCTTC
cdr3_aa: CASSVHRGGPTHGYTF

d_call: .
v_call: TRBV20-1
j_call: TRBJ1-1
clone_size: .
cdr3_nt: TGCAGTGCTACCAGGGGAAATATCAACACTGAAGCTTTCTTT
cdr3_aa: CSATRGNINTEAFF

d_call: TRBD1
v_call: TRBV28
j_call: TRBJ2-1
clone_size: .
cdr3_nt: TGTGCCAGCAGGGGACAGAGCTCCTACAATGAGCAGTTCTTC
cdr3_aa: CASRGQSSYNEQFF

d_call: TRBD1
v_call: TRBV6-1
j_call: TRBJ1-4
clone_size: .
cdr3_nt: TGTGCCAGCAGGTCGTCCGGGACAGTTAATGAAAAACTGTTTTTT
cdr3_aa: CASRSSGTVNEKLFF

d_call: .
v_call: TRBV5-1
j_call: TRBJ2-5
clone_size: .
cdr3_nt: TGCGCCAGCAGCTTGGCGCGGGGGCAACGAGAGACCCAGTACTTC
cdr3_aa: CASSLARGQRETQYF

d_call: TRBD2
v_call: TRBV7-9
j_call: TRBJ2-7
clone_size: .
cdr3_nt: TGTGCCAGCAGCTTCGGGACTAGCGGGAGAGTACCCGAGCAGTACTTC
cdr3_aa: CASSFGTSGRVPEQYF

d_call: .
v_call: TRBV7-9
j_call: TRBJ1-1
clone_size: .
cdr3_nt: TGTGCCAGCAGCCCCGGGACATTGGGTGGCACTGAAGCTTTCTTT
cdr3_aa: CASSPGTLGGTEAFF

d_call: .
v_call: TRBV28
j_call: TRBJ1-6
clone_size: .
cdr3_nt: TGTGCCAGCAGTTTCGGTAGGAGCGCGAGATATAATTCACCCCTCCACTTT
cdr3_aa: CASSFGRSARYNSPLHF

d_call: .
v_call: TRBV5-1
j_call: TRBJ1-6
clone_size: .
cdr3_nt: TGCGCCAGCAGCTTGTCGACAGCCAGTAATAATTCACCCCTCCACTTT
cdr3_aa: CASSLSTASNNSPLHF

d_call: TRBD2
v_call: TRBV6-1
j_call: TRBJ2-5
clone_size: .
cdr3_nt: TGTGCCAGCAGTCCTACACGGACTAGCGGAAGGACTCAAGAGACCCAGTACTTC
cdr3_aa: CASSPTRTSGRTQETQYF

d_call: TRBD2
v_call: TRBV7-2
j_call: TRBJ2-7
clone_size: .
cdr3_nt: TGTGCCAGCAGCTTAAGCCCCATAGCGGGGGGGTACGAGCAGTACTTC
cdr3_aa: CASSLSPIAGGYEQYF

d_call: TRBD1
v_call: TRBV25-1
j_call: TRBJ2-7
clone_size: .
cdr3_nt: TGTGCCAGCAGTGATTTAGGGTCCAGGGGGTTGGGCGAGCAGTACTTC
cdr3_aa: CASSDLGSRGLGEQYF

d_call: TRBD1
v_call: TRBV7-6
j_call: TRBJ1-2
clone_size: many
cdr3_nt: TGTGCCAGCAGCCCCGCAGGGGGCGGATATGGCTACACCTTC
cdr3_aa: CASSPAGGGYGYTF

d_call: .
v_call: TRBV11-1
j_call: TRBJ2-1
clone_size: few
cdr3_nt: TGTGCCAGCAGCCACACCCAGGCAGGAACCTACAATGAGCAGTTCTTC
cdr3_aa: CASSHTQAGTYNEQFF

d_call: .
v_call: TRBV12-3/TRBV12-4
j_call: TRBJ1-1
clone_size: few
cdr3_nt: TGTGCCAGCAGCAACAGGGAAAACACTGAAGCTTTCTTT
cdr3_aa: CASSNRENTEAFF

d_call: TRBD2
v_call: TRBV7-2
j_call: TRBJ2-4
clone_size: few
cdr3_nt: TGTGCCATTTTCTGGGGGGGAGAGCAGTACTTC
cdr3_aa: CAIFWGGEQYF

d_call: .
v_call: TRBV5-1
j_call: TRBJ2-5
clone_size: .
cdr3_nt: TGCGCCAGCAGCTTGGCTACGAGGCAGTACTTC
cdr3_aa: CASSLATRQYF

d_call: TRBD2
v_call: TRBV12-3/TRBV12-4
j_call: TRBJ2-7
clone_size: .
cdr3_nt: TGTGCCAGCAGTTTCGACTGGGGGGGGAGGATTGAGGAGCAGTACTTC
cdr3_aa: CASSFDWGGRIEEQYF

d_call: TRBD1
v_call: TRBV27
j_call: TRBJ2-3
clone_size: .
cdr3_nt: TGTGCCAGCAGTCTCAGATCAGGGGGCACGAGAGATACGCAGTATTTT
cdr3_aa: CASSLRSGGTRDTQYF

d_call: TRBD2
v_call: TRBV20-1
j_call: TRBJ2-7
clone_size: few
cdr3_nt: TGCAGTGCTAGAGATCCCCAGCGGGGGTTCTCCTACGAGCAGTACTTC
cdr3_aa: CSARDPQRGFSYEQYF

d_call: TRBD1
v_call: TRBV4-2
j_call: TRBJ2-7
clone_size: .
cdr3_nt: TGTGCCAGCAGCCAAGAACGACAGGGTCGAGAGGCCCAGTACTTC
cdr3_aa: CASSQERQGREAQYF

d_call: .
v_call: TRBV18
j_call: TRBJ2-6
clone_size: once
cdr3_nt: TGTGCCAGCTCACCACCGAATTCAGGGGTTGGGGCCAACGTCCTGACTTTC
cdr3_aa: CASSPPNSGVGANVLTF

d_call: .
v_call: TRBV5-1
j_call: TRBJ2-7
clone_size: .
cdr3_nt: TGCGCCAACAGCTTGGGGCAGGCCTCCTACGAGCAGTACTTC
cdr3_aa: CANSLGQASYEQYF

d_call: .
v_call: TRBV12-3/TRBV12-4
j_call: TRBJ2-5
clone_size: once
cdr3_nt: TGTGCCAGCAGCAAGAACCGGAGGGGCCAAGGGACCCAGTACTTC
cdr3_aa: CASSKNRRGQGTQYF

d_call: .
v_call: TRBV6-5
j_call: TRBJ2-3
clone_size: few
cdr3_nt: TGTGCCAGCAGTTACTCCCCAGGGCCTAGCACAGATACGCAGTATTTT
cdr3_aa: CASSYSPGPSTDTQYF

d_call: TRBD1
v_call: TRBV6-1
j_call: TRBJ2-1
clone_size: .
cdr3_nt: TGTGCCAGCAGTCCCCCCGGACAGGGGAGACGCTCCTACAATGAGCAGTTCTTC
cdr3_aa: CASSPPGQGRRSYNEQFF

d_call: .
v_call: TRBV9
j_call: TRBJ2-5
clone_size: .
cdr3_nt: TGTGCCAGCAGCGTAGGAGGTCTCCAGACGGGGGAGACCCAGTACTTC
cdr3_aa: CASSVGGLQTGETQYF

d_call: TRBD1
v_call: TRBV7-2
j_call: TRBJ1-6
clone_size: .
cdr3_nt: TGTGCCAGCAGCTTAGATTACAGGGGTTCACCCCTCCACTTT
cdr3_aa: CASSLDYRGSPLHF

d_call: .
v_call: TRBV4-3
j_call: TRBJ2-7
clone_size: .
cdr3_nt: TGCGCCAGCAGCCAAGGCAGAAATGGAGACGAGCAGTACTTC
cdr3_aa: CASSQGRNGDEQYF

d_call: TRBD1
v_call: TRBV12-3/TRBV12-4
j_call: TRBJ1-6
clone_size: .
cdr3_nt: TGTGCCAGCATCCTGACAGGGGCAAATTCACCCCTCCACTTT
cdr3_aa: CASILTGANSPLHF

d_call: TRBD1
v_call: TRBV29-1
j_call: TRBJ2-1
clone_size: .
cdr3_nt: TGCAGCGCCGAAAGGGGGCTCAATGAGCAGTTCTTC
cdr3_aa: CSAERGLNEQFF

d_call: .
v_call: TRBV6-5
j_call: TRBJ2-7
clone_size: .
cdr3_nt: TGTGCCAGCAGTTACTCTCCAGCCTCCGAGCAGTACTTC
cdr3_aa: CASSYSPASEQYF

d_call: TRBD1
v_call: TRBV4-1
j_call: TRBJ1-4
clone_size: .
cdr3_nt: TGCGCCAGCAGCCAAGAGAACCGGGACAGACGGAGACTGTTTTTT
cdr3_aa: CASSQENRDRRRLFF

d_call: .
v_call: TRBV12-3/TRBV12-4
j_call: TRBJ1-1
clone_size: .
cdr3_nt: TGTGCCATCAGGGAGCAGGGGTTACCTGAAGCTTTCTTT
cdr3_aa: CAIREQGLPEAFF

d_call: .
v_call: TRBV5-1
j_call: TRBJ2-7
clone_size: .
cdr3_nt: TGCGCCAGCAGCTTGGTCCTCGACCACTACGAGCAGTACTTC
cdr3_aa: CASSLVLDHYEQYF

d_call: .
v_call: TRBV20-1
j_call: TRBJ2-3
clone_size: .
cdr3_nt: TGCAGTGCTAGTGACCTGGGTCCAGATACGCAGTATTTT
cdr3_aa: CSASDLGPDTQYF

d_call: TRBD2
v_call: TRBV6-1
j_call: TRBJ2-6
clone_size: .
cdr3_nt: TGTGCCAGCATTCCTGGGGGGACTAGCAGCTCTGGGGCCAACGTCCTGACTTTC
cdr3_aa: CASIPGGTSSSGANVLTF

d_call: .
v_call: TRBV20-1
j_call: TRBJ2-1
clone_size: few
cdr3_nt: TGCAGTGCTAGGAATATGGCAGGGAACAATGAGCAGTTCTTC
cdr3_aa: CSARNMAGNNEQFF

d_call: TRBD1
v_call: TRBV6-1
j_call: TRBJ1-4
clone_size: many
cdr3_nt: TGTGCCAGCAGTGAAAGTGCAGGGGGCGCGAATGAAAAACTGTTTTTT
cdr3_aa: CASSESAGGANEKLFF

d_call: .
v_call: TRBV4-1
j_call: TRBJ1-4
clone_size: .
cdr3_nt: TGCGCCAGCAGCCAAGGGGGCCCTAGCCCTGAAAAACTGTTTTTT
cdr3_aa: CASSQGGPSPEKLFF

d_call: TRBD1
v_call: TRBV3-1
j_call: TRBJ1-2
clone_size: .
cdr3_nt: TGTGCCAGCAGCCCATCCACAGGGGGCTATGGCTACACCTTC
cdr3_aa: CASSPSTGGYGYTF